The 10 T cell receptor beta chains listed next were all sequenced from one sample in a study of T cell responses to AZD1222 COVID-19 vaccine. Profiling relied on immunoSEQ multiplex PCR, and the TCRdb table lists in-frame clones only, not all of them. This sample has 150,000 or so clones; 80% to 90% occur once, and the top ten carry about 5%. The source was peripheral blood, collected on day 0 of AZD1222 vaccination. The receptors stem from an adult in good health.

The V call is TRBV3-1 (or the pseudogene TRBV3-2), the J call TRBJ2-1; 12 nucleotides agree with TRBD2. This CDR3 has 16 residues. CDR1 is LGHDT, CDR2 YNNKEL, per germline (reference sequence). V shed 4 bases, J shed 7 bases, and the junction held 8 bases outside the gene matches. The CDR3, as DNA: TGTGCCAGCAGCCTGTACTCCGGGACTAGCGGGAATGAGCAGTTCTTC. Its translation is CASSLYSGTSGNEQFF.

The chain recombines TRBV18 with TRBJ2-1; the D gene is possibly TRBD2 (6 bases). The CDR3 sequence is 13 residues long. V lost 3 bases to trimming and J lost 10 bases, with 13 bases between them. Germline loops: CDR1 KGHSH, CDR2 LQKENI. For the CDR3, the DNA is TGTGCCAGCTCACCGCGGGGAGTAACAGAGCAGTTCTTC. Its protein product is CASSPRGVTEQFF.

The count of this clone is one. The rearrangement links TRBV18 to TRBJ2-7; 7 positions agree with TRBD2. V dropped 5 bases and J dropped 1; count of bases not matched to a gene: 2. Germline V gene data show CDR1 as KGHSH and CDR2 as LQKENI. The CDR3 extends over 13 amino acids. The CDR3 DNA reads as TGTGCCAGCTCAGGGGGGGGGTCCTACGAGCAGTACTTC. This sequence encodes CASSGGGSYEQYF.

The chain has TRBV15 and TRBJ1-6; 7 positions match TRBD1. This CDR3 is built from 15 residues. V lost 2 bases to trimming and J lost 9 bases; unmatched junction nucleotides: 7. The germline V gene encodes CDR1 LNHNV and CDR2 YYDKDF (reference sequence). CDR3 nucleotide sequence: TGTGCCACCAGCAGAAACAGGGGTCTCCTTTCACCCCTCCACTTT. Translating it yields CATSRNRGLLSPLHF.

This clone was seen a few times. This chain links TRBV5-4 with TRBJ2-2, with D unclear. V shed 5 bases and J shed 1 base, with 6 bases lying between them. CDR3 length: 13 amino acids. From germline, CDR1 is SGHNT and CDR2 YYREEE (reference sequence). The CDR3 sequence: CASSHQNTGELFF. CDR3 nucleotide sequence: TGTGCCAGCAGTCACCAGAACACCGGGGAGCTGTTTTTT.

This chain joins TRBV19 and TRBJ1-2; D gene ambiguous. In germline, CDR1 is LNHDA, CDR2 SQIVND (reference sequence). This CDR3 comprises 13 residues. The V end lost 6 bases, the J end lost 0 bases, and 8 bases lay between the germline ends. CDR3 nucleotides: TGTGCCAGTAGACGGGAGGCTAACTATGGCTACACCTTC. Amino acid sequence: CASRREANYGYTF.

The chain uses TRBV12-3 or TRBV12-4 and TRBJ1-2; no firm D call. CDR3 size: 12 residues. The V end was cut by 1 base, the J end by 2 bases, with 2 bases between. The CDR3 loop reads CASSLGNYGYTF. The CDR3 DNA reads as TGTGCCAGCAGTTTAGGGAACTATGGCTACACCTTC.

The genes are TRBV20-1 and TRBJ2-7; TRBD1 matches at 8 bases. The V and J ends lost 3 bases and 5 bases, in that order; junction bases with no gene match: 24. Germline V gene lookup returns CDR1 DFQATT and CDR2 SNEGSKA (reference sequence). The CDR3 is 19 residues long. The CDR3 region has the DNA TGCAGTGCTAGTGGGAATCGGCAGGGGGCGAGCCGACTCACCGACGAGCAGTACTTC. Residues: CSASGNRQGASRLTDEQYF.

This chain joins TRBV7-8 and TRBJ1-2; 10 bases match TRBD1. The junction had 3 bases not matched to a gene; V was cut back by 0 bases and J by 5 bases. CDR1 is SGHVS, CDR2 FQNEAQ, per germline. The CDR3 covers 15 residues. The CDR3, as DNA: TGTGCCAGCAGCTTAGCGTGGACAGGGGGTTATGGCTACACCTTC. Protein product: CASSLAWTGGYGYTF.

The rearrangement links TRBV18 to TRBJ2-1; 8 positions match TRBD2. The CDR3 is made up of 15 amino acids. The V gene's germline CDR1 is KGHSH and CDR2 LQKENI. With 2 bases clipped from V and 6 bases from J, the junction kept 6 bases outside the gene matches. The CDR3 here is CASSPGTRGTNEQFF. As DNA, the CDR3 is TGTGCCAGCTCACCAGGGACTAGGGGGACCAATGAGCAGTTCTTC.